The 27 T cell receptor beta chains reported below all come from one sample, sequenced in a study of T cell responses to AZD1222 COVID-19 vaccine. The assay was immunoSEQ multiplex PCR, and TCRdb's table has in-frame clones only and misses some. The data show about 100,000 clones, about 88% seen once. The sample here was peripheral blood, taken on day 0 of AZD1222 vaccination. Every receptor here comes from an adult in good health.

The chain uses TRBV7-2 and TRBJ1-2; D is undetermined. The CDR3 loop spans 14 amino acids. Trimming took 2 bases from V and 8 from J, leaving 15 bases between them. Germline-derived CDR1 and CDR2 are SGHTA and FQGNSA. The CDR3, as DNA: TGTGCCAGCAGCTTATACACCACCGTAATGGGCTACACCTTC. As protein: CASSLYTTVMGYTF.

J is TRBJ1-1 and V is TRBV30, with D hard to call. From germline, CDR1 is GTSNPN and CDR2 SVGIG (reference sequence). Between the trimmed V and J ends, which lost 4 bases and 8 bases, there was a span of 14 bases. The CDR3 consists of 12 residues. This CDR3 reads CAWIFGGGEAFF. The CDR3 DNA follows: TGTGCCTGGATTTTTGGAGGAGGCGAAGCTTTCTTT.

This clone has only one observation. The V call is TRBV19, the J call TRBJ1-2, with unresolved D. CDR1 LNHDA and CDR2 SQIVND come from the germline V gene (reference sequence). Trimming left V 1 base short and J 4 bases short, with 16 bases between. This CDR3 spans 16 amino acids. Here the CDR3 DNA reads TGTGCCAGTAGTATAGTCCCCATTGAGTCTTCCTATGGCTACACCTTC. It translates to CASSIVPIESSYGYTF.

The genes are TRBV15 and TRBJ1-1, with no clear D. This CDR3 contains 17 residues. V was trimmed by 2 bases and J by 4 bases, leaving 20 bases between them. The germline gives CDR1 LNHNV, CDR2 YYDKDF (reference sequence). The CDR3 region has the DNA TGTGCCACCAGCAGAAAAGCCACGGACTATATCCCCACTGAAGCTTTCTTT. Amino acids: CATSRKATDYIPTEAFF. Full variable domain (missing parts from reference TRBV15 and TRBJ1-1): DAMVIQNPRYQVTQFGKPVTLSCSQTLNHNVMYWYQQKSSQAPKLLFHYYDKDFNNEADTPDNFQSRRPNTSFCFLDIRSPGLGDTAMYLCATSRKATDYIPTEAFFGQGTRLTVV.

The rearrangement links TRBV19 to TRBJ2-2; unclear D gene. Trimming shortened V by 2 bases and J by 2 bases, and 9 bases separated the two germline ends. Germline values: CDR1 LNHDA, CDR2 SQIVND (reference sequence). The CDR3 runs to 15 residues. The CDR3 here is CASSIPELNTGELFF. CDR3 bases: TGTGCCAGTAGTATACCTGAACTAAACACCGGGGAGCTGTTTTTT.

As regards this clone: This same CDR3 is encoded by further DNA sequences in the sample. The J gene is TRBJ2-1, the V gene TRBV6-2 or TRBV6-3; 9 positions agree with TRBD2. This CDR3 has 17 residues. Trimming took 0 bases from V and 3 from J; bases not matched to a gene: 6. Germline loops: CDR1 MNHEY, CDR2 SVGEGT. The CDR3 sequence: CASSYSGAGGIYNEQFF. CDR3 in DNA: TGTGCCAGCAGTTACTCAGGGGCGGGAGGGATCTACAATGAGCAGTTCTTC.

This chain links TRBV7-9 with TRBJ1-1; D is unclear. The germline V gene has CDR1 SEHNR and CDR2 FQNEAQ (reference sequence). Trimming removed 5 bases at V and 2 bases at J, with 9 bases between. This CDR3 comprises 13 residues. CDR3 coding DNA: TGTGCCAGCAGCCTCACAGCTAACACTGAAGCTTTCTTT. This sequence encodes CASSLTANTEAFF.

In its sample, this clone was seen once. The chain recombines TRBV6-1 with TRBJ2-1, with TRBD2 matching 12 bases. J gave up 7 bases and V 3 bases, and 4 bases lay outside the gene matches. CDR1 is MNHNS, CDR2 SASEGT, per germline. The CDR3 is made up of 15 amino acids. In nucleotides, the CDR3 is TGTGCCAGCAGTGACCTAGCGGGAGGGCGGAATGAGCAGTTCTTC. This gives the protein CASSDLAGGRNEQFF.

The rearrangement joins TRBV27 to TRBJ2-3; a weak D match, TRBD2 (7 bases). The V and J ends lost 2 bases and 7 bases respectively, with 28 bases between them. This CDR3 is 19 amino acids long. The germline V gene has CDR1 MNHEY and CDR2 SMNVEV (reference sequence). For the CDR3, the DNA is TGTGCCAGCAGTTTAGGTGTCGGGGGAGGGCCGACGGGGACAAATACGCAGTATTTT. It translates to CASSLGVGGGPTGTNTQYF.

Written as DNA, the CDR3 is TGTGCCAGCGGGTTCTACGGCGAGCAGTACTTC. The encoded protein is CASGFYGEQYF. V is TRBV28 and J is TRBJ2-7; D is unresolved. There are 11 residues in the CDR3. The V and J ends lost 8 bases and 6 bases respectively, with 11 bases between them. Looked up from germline, CDR1 is MDHEN and CDR2 is SYDVKM.

The chain couples TRBV6-5 to TRBJ2-7, with a weak D call TRBD2 (6 bases). The CDR3 loop spans 15 amino acids. V lost 5 bases to trimming and J lost 4 bases, with 18 bases between them. Per the germline V gene, CDR1 is MNHEY and CDR2 is SVGAGI. The DNA of the CDR3 is TGTGCCAGCAGTACCACCGGGACTGGGCCGTACGAGCAGTACTTC. Its protein is CASSTTGTGPYEQYF.

CDR3 residues: CATRLGQQADTQYF. The CDR3 DNA reads TGCGCCACGAGACTAGGGCAGCAAGCAGATACGCAGTATTTT. The rearrangement joins TRBV5-1 to TRBJ2-3, with TRBD2 as a possible D gene (6 bases). This CDR3 contains 14 residues. With 9 bases removed from V and 4 bases from J, the gap between germline ends came to 18 bases. Germline V gene lookup returns CDR1 SGHRS and CDR2 YFSETQ.

The chain uses TRBV18 and TRBJ2-1; D is uncertain. From germline, CDR1 is KGHSH and CDR2 LQKENI. This CDR3 is built from 14 residues. V shed 1 base and J shed 9 bases, with 13 bases lying between them. The CDR3 region is CASSPRLDGSEQFF. CDR3 nucleotides: TGTGCCAGCTCACCACGGCTAGATGGATCTGAGCAGTTCTTC.

J is TRBJ1-5 and V is TRBV7-2, with unresolved D. This CDR3 spans 14 amino acids. Trimming removed 3 bases from V and 0 bases from J, with 6 bases in between. Germline CDR1 SGHTA, CDR2 FQGNSA. The CDR3 is CASSFVGSNQPQHF. The CDR3 DNA reads TGTGCCAGCAGCTTTGTCGGTAGCAATCAGCCCCAGCATTTT.

V gene TRBV7-8 combines with J gene TRBJ1-2; maybe TRBD1 (5 bases). V lost 7 bases and J lost 7, with 13 bases in between. Germline V gene sequence: CDR1 SGHVS, CDR2 FQNEAQ. The CDR3 is 12 residues long. CDR3 sequence reads: CASNAGSGGYTF. The CDR3 coding sequence is TGTGCCAGCAATGCAGGGTCTGGTGGCTACACCTTC.

The chain combines TRBV29-1 with TRBJ1-1, with TRBD1 matching 9 bases. The V gene's germline CDR1 is SQVTM and CDR2 ANQGSEA. J was trimmed by 5 bases and V by 1 base; bases with no gene match: 5. The CDR3 has 14 amino acids. The CDR3 DNA follows: TGCAGCGTTGAAGTACAGGGGGCACGAACTGAAGCTTTCTTT. Protein product: CSVEVQGARTEAFF.

This clone was detected once. This sequence joins TRBV2 and TRBJ2-1, with D possibly being TRBD2 (6 bases). CDR1 and CDR2 from the germline V gene are SNHLY and FYNNEI. This CDR3 spans 14 amino acids. V was pared by 0 bases and J by 16 bases, with 19 bases between. The CDR3 sequence: CASSEALLGGFFFF. In nucleotides, the CDR3 is TGTGCCAGCAGTGAAGCGCTCTTGGGGGGATTCTTTTTCTTC.

This clone was picked up a small number of times. V and J are TRBV11-2 and TRBJ1-1; D may be TRBD1 (6 bases). Germline V gives CDR1 SGHAT, CDR2 FQNNGV. Trimming removed 1 base from V and 3 bases from J, with 15 bases in between. The CDR3 loop spans 16 amino acids. The CDR3 DNA follows: TGTGCCAGCAGCTTAGGAGGGGCAGGGGAGGACACTGAAGCTTTCTTT. Residues: CASSLGGAGEDTEAFF.

V is TRBV4-2 and J is TRBJ1-1; D is unclear. The CDR3 loop spans 12 amino acids. Between the trimmed V and J ends, which lost 1 base and 7 bases, there was a span of 7 bases. Germline CDR1 LGHNA, CDR2 YNFKEQ. CDR3 sequence (DNA): TGTGCCAGCAGCCAAGGGTATGTTGAAGCTTTCTTT. It is translated as CASSQGYVEAFF.

The V gene is TRBV7-2, the J gene TRBJ1-3; a weak D match, TRBD1 (6 bases). The CDR3 sequence is 14 residues long. V lost 6 bases to trimming and J lost 6 bases, with 15 bases between them. The germline V gene encodes CDR1 SGHTA and CDR2 FQGNSA. The CDR3 reads CASSIAGAINTIYF. CDR3 in DNA: TGTGCCAGCAGTATAGCAGGGGCTATAAACACCATATATTTT.

The gene calls are TRBV30 and TRBJ2-2; a weak D match, TRBD1 (6 bases). Germline V CDR1 and CDR2: GTSNPN, SVGIG (reference sequence). V was shortened by 5 bases and J by 3 bases, with 16 bases between the two germline ends. The length of the CDR3 is 15 residues. The CDR3 DNA reads as TGTGCCTGGTCAAGGCCGACAGGTCACACCGGGGAGCTGTTTTTT. It encodes CAWSRPTGHTGELFF.

The chain uses TRBV7-9 and TRBJ1-6; D is unresolved. From germline, CDR1 is SEHNR and CDR2 FQNEAQ (reference sequence). The V end lost 3 bases, the J end lost 7 bases, and 1 base lay between the germline ends. The CDR3 is 11 amino acids. The CDR3 DNA is TGTGCCAGCAGCTTGAATTCACCCCTCCACTTT. Its protein is CASSLNSPLHF.

The chain couples TRBV6-2 or TRBV6-3 to TRBJ2-7; the D gene could be TRBD1 or TRBD2 (6 bases each). Matching the DNA end better, TRBJ2-5 makes the J call doubtful. Germline assignment: CDR1 MNHEY and CDR2 SVGEGT. CDR3 length: 14 amino acids. The CDR3 nucleotides are TGTGCCAGCAGCTCGGGGGCTGAGCAAGAGACCCAGTACTTC. Translation: CASSSGAEQETQYF.

The V and J genes are TRBV30 and TRBJ1-1; D is unresolved. Germline CDR1 is GTSNPN and CDR2 is SVGIG (reference sequence). V was pared by 3 bases and J by 3 bases, with 11 bases between. CDR3 size: 13 residues. Written as DNA, the CDR3 is TGTGCCTGGAGCCCGGGCTCCTACACTGAAGCTTTCTTT. Translating it yields CAWSPGSYTEAFF. Together with reference TRBV30 and TRBJ1-1, the CDR3 gives the full variable domain: SQTIHQWPATLVQPVGSPLSLECTVEGTSNPNLYWYRQAAGRGLQLLFYSVGIGQISSEVPQNLSASRPQDRQFILSSKKLLLSDSGFYLCAWSPGSYTEAFFGQGTRLTVV.

J is TRBJ1-2 and V is TRBV28; tentatively, D is TRBD1 (6 bases). Trimming left V 4 bases short and J 4 bases short, with 13 bases between. The CDR3 spans 14 residues. Looked up from germline, CDR1 is MDHEN and CDR2 is SYDVKM. CDR3 in DNA: TGTGCCAGCAGTTCCTGGACAGCGCTCTATGGCTACACCTTC. This gives the protein CASSSWTALYGYTF.

V and J are TRBV9 and TRBJ1-4; D unresolved. Germline-derived CDR1 and CDR2 are SGDLS and YYNGEE. V lost 0 bases and J 6 bases, leaving 21 bases between the germline ends. CDR3 length equals 18 residues. CDR3: CASSVGSGLVGRDEKLFF. For the CDR3, the DNA is TGTGCCAGCAGCGTAGGGTCCGGGCTGGTGGGTCGAGATGAAAAACTGTTTTTT.

As DNA, the CDR3 is TGTGCCAGCGCGAGGGGAGGAACACAGAACACTGAAGCTTTCTTT. Translation: CASARGGTQNTEAFF. V and J are TRBV18 and TRBJ1-1; the D gene is possibly TRBD1 (5 bases). V lost 8 bases and J lost 1, with 17 bases in between. Germline-derived CDR1 and CDR2 are KGHSH and LQKENI. This CDR3 region has 15 residues.